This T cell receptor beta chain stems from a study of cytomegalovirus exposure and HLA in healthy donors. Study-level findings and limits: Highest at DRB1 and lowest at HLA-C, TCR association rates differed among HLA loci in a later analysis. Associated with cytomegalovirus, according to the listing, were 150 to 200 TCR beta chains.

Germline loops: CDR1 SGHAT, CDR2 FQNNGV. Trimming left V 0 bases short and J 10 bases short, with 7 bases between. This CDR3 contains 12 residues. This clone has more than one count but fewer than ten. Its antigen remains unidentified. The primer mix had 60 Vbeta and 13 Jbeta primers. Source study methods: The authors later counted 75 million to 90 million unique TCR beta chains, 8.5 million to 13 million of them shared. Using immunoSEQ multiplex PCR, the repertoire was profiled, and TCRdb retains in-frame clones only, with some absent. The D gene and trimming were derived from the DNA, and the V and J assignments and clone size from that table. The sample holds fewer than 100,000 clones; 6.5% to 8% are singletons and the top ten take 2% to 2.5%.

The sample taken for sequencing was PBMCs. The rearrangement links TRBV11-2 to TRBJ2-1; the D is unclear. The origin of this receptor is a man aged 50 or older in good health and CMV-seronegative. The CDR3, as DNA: TGTGCCAGCAGCTTAGATCGCGTCGAGCAGTTCTTC. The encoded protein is CASSLDRVEQFF.